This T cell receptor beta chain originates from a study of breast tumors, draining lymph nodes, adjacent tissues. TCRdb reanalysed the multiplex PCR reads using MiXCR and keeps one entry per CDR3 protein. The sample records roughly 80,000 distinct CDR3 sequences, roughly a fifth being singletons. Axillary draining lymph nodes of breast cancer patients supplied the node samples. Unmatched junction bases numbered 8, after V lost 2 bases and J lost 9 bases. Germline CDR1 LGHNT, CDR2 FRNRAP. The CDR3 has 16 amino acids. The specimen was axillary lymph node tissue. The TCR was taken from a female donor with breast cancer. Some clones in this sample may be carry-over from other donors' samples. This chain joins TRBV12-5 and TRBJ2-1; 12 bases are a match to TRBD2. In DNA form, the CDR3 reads TGTGCTAGTGGTTTGATCCTAGCGGGAGGGCCCAGTGAGCAGTTCTTC. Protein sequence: CASGLILAGGPSEQFF.